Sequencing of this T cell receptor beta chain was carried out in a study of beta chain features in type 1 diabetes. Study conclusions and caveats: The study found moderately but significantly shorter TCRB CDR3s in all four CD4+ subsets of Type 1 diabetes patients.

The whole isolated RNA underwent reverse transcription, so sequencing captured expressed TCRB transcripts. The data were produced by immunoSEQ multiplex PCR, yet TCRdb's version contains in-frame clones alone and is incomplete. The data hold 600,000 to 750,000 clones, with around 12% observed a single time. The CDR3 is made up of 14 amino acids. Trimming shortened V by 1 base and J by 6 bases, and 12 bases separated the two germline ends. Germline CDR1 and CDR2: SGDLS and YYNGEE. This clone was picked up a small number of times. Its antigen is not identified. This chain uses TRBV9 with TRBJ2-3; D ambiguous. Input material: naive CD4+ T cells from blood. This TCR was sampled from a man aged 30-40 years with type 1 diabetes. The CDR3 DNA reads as TGTGCCAGCAGCGTAACTCCGCTTGTGGATACGCAGTATTTT. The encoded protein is CASSVTPLVDTQYF.